This T cell receptor beta chain emerged from a study of cytomegalovirus exposure and HLA in healthy donors. PCR used 60 Vbeta primers and 13 Jbeta primers. TCRdb's copy holds only in-frame clones and misses some; the assay was immunoSEQ multiplex PCR. The data show over 85,000 clones, over 65% seen once. The CDR3 contains 16 residues. Germline V lookup: CDR1 LGHNA, CDR2 YNFKEQ. Trimming took off 1 base at V and 2 bases at J, with 13 bases between the two ends. Remarks on this clone: What it binds is unknown.

General observations from the study: What TCR beta sequences reportedly achieved was accurate prediction of HLA-A and HLA-B alleles in most subjects. Several V segments, TRBV6-2 and TRBV6-3 among them, could not be told apart and were dropped. For presence/absence analyses, sequencing depth was assumed to be roughly uniform across donors.

The chain employs TRBV4-2 and TRBJ2-3; D unclear. The specimen was PBMCs. The clonotype originates from a woman in her 30s in good health and CMV-seronegative. CDR3 sequence (DNA): TGTGCCAGCAGCCAAGCTTTAAGCGAGTCCACAGATACGCAGTATTTT. This encodes CASSQALSESTDTQYF.